The 3 T cell receptor beta chains below were found in one sample sequenced in a study of radiotherapy plus CTLA-4 blockade in lung cancer. Using immunoSEQ multiplex PCR, the repertoire was profiled, and TCRdb retains in-frame clones only, with some absent. The table lists approximately 77,000 clones, around 76% of them singletons, with approximately 22% in the top ten. Material: peripheral blood, obtained from a patient treated with radiotherapy plus ipilimumab. Every receptor here comes from a human donor with non-small cell lung cancer whose response to radiotherapy plus ipilimumab could not be evaluated. Some clones in this sample may be carry-over from other donors' samples.

The genes are TRBV25-1 and TRBJ2-5; TRBD1 matches at 9 bases. V gave up 7 bases and J gave up 5 bases; unmatched junction bases: 14. This CDR3 region has 16 residues. Germline values: CDR1 MGHDK, CDR2 SYGVNS. CDR3 region: CASKRGRGQGMETQYF. Here the CDR3 DNA reads TGTGCCAGCAAAAGGGGGAGGGGACAGGGAATGGAGACCCAGTACTTC. The full variable domain, in which reference TRBV25-1 and TRBJ2-5 provide the parts outside the CDR3, is EADIYQTPRYLVIGTGKKITLECSQTMGHDKMYWYQQDPGMELHLIHYSYGVNSTEKGDLSSESTVSRIRTEHFPLTLESARPSHTSQYLCASKRGRGQGMETQYFGPGTRLLVL.

Only a few counts were recorded for this clone. CDR3 region: CASSLVYRGSHGYTF. For the CDR3, the DNA is TGTGCCAGCAGCCTTGTTTACAGGGGGAGCCATGGCTACACCTTC. The V gene is TRBV6-1, the J gene TRBJ1-2; 8 bases are a match to TRBD1. CDR1 and CDR2 from the germline V gene are MNHNS and SASEGT. CDR3 length: 15 amino acids. Losses at the gene ends were 6 bases for V and 6 bases for J; bases not matched to a gene: 12.

As DNA, the CDR3 is TGTGCCATCAGTGAGTCGAGACAGGGGAGTAGGGATGGCTACACCTTC. This encodes CAISESRQGSRDGYTF. The V gene is TRBV10-3, the J gene TRBJ1-2; 8 bases map to TRBD1. The CDR3 runs to 16 residues. The junction had 9 bases not matched to a gene; V was cut back by 0 bases and J by 6 bases. The germline CDR1 and CDR2 sequences are ENHRY and SYGVKD.